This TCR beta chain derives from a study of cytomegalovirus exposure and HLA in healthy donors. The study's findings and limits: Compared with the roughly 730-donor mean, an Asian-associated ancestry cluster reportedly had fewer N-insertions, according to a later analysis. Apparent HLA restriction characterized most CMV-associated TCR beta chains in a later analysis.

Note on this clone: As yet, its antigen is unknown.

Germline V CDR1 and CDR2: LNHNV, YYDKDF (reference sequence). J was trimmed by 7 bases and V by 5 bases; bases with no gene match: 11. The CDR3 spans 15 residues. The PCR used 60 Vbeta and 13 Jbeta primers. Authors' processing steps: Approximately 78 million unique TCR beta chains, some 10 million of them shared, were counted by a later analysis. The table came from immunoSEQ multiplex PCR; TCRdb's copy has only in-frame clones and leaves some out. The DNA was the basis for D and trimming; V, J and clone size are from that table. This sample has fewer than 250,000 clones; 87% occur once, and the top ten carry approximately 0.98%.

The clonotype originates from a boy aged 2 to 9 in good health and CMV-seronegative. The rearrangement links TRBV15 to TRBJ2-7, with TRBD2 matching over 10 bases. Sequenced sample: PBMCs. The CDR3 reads CATSVQTSGRWEQYF. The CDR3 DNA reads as TGTGCCACCAGCGTCCAGACTAGCGGGCGATGGGAGCAGTACTTC.